This T cell receptor (beta chain) was sequenced in a study of cytomegalovirus exposure and HLA in healthy donors. Study outcomes and limitations: Confirmation in vitro established that three CMV-associated chains were specific for CMV antigens.

V shed 5 bases and J 0 bases; nucleotides not matched to a gene: 4. This CDR3 comprises 15 residues. The germline V gene encodes CDR1 LNHDA and CDR2 SQIVND (reference sequence). In the PCR, 60 Vbeta and 13 Jbeta primers were used. Clones were sequenced by immunoSEQ multiplex PCR, and TCRdb holds only the in-frame ones, with some missing. The sample yields 200,000 or so clones, approximately 83% seen once. A word on this clone: Its antigen is as yet unknown.

The sequence derives from a girl aged 10 to 17 in good health and CMV-seronegative. The chain employs TRBV19 and TRBJ2-7; 10 nucleotides match TRBD1. The sample was PBMCs. The DNA for the CDR3 is TGTGCCAGTAGTTGGACAGGGGGTAGCTCCTACGAGCAGTACTTC. Its translation is CASSWTGGSSYEQYF.